Sequencing of this T cell receptor beta chain was carried out in a study of T cells in Graves' hyperthyroidism and ophthalmopathy (dated by TCRdb to the late 2010s). Notes on the research overall: Peripheral blood was sampled at the time of initial diagnosis, prior to any treatment. The paper reports TCR Vbeta CDR3 sequencing of about 140 peripheral blood samples: under 45 ophthalmopathy, fewer than 80 hyperthyroidism and some 17 progressor patients. Prospective prediction of ophthalmopathy was tested in an independent validation cohort of approximately 18 hyperthyroidism patients and some 17 patients who later progressed to ophthalmopathy. After sampling, hyperthyroidism patients received methimazole starting at 30 mg daily, and ophthalmopathy patients received high-dose intravenous methylprednisolone. In about six Graves' hyperthyroidism patients, the study also compared T-cell repertoires from thyroid tissue with T-cell repertoires from blood. For training and testing, the roughly 93 patients in the discovery cohort were randomly divided in a 7:3 ratio. A discovery cohort of roughly 96 patients, 43 with Graves' ophthalmopathy and about 58 with stable Graves' hyperthyroidism, was used to find distinguishing TCR V-J signatures.

The paper as a whole reports these results and caveats: Most expanded thyroid clonotypes (frequency above 0.001) were also found in blood, which suggests that blood repertoires may mirror thyroid immune responses. No statistical method was used to fix the sample size in advance, and group allocation was not hidden from the investigators. A 13 V-J signature model separated ophthalmopathy from stable hyperthyroidism, with around 88% sensitivity and 81.08% specificity in cross-validation and 80%/75% in testing. In validation, the model predicted progression to ophthalmopathy with approximately 70% sensitivity and approximately 78% specificity, a median of about 6.7 months before onset.

This clonotype was seen only a few times. The clone's antigen remains unknown. Within one base of it there is no much larger clone, and no base qualities were kept. The TCR beta CDR3 regions were amplified from RNA transcripts. A first-round RT-PCR of the TCR CDR3 used the HTBI primer set with the Qiagen OneStep RT-PCR kit. A second multiplex PCR round built the libraries, followed by size selection and purification. The libraries were sequenced on an Illumina HiSeq2000 using paired-end 100 bp reads. Per the authors' processing: SOAPnuke was used to process the raw data, with reads discarded if the reads contained adapters or uncalled bases, had a mean Phred below 15, or lacked an exact constant-primer or identifier match. High-quality paired reads were merged with COPE v1.2.5, and unique nucleotide sequences were defined as clonotypes. MiTCR v1.1 was used to align clonotypes to the IMGT TRBV, TRBD and TRBJ reference segments. Only V-J combinations with frequency above 0.0001, covering approximately 99% of repertoires, were analysed. The TCS score was defined as the ratio of F50 (clonal expansion) to E x V (chaos), calculated using BLOSUM62-based TCRdist between CDR3 peptides within each V-J. Welch's t-statistics and random forest reduced 450 to 600 V-J features to around 14, which were used in a naive Bayes classifier (R e1071). The public reads were reanalyzed by TCRdb: fastp trimming at Q25, MiXCR alignment, in-frame beta chains only. Records with the same CDR3 protein are collapsed into one entry carrying the most frequent genes and DNA. The V and J calls and clone size are TCRdb's, not the authors'. The sample has hundreds of thousands of distinct CDR3 sequences on record, around 16% of them singletons. Together, the top ten hold 3% to 4% of the sample.

Stable Graves' hyperthyroidism was defined as the absence of progression to ophthalmopathy over 18 months of follow-up. Hyperthyroidism patients were aged 18 to 65 years and newly diagnosed, with disease duration of less than 2 months. The study excluded patients with uncontrolled infections, other autoimmune diseases, pregnancy or lactation. Diagnoses were established on the basis of clinical symptoms, serum thyroxine and TRAb, thyroid ultrasound, and orbital computed tomography. Ficoll-Paque density gradient centrifugation was used to isolate PBMCs from 8 to 10 ml of fresh peripheral blood. Total RNA was extracted using Trizol reagent, and RNA quality was assessed on an Agilent 2100 Bioanalyzer. This sequence originates from a woman aged 30 to 39 with Graves' hyperthyroidism. The source material was blood.

The nucleotides are TGTGCCAGCAGTTACTCTGGACCGCGATACGAGCAGTACTTC. The resulting protein is CASSYSGPRYEQYF. The sequence is built from TRBV6-6 and TRBJ2-7, with an unclear D gene assignment. Taken from the germline V gene (reference sequence), the CDR1 and CDR2 loops are MNHNY and SVGAGI. V is pared back by 0 bases and J by 4 bases, with 10 bases lying between the germline termini. The cysteine opens and the phenylalanine closes a CDR3 of 14 amino acids. Kept here is only the CDR3 DNA, which spans 42 bases and is read in frame from base 1.